The 3 T cell receptor beta chains below were found in one sample sequenced in a study of T cell responses to AZD1222 COVID-19 vaccine (dated by TCRdb to the early 2020s). The time point label, as the study defines it: baseline before first vaccination. Library generation was performed with the immunoSEQ multiplex PCR assay. The source is immuneACCESS, and TCRdb retained only in-frame sequences with V and J called. Part of the clones is not carried over; for the studies checked, unresolved V genes explain less than half of this, and the remainder is unexplained. Here the sample has more than 150,000 clones; approximately 90% occur a single time. The ten most abundant clones make up 1.5% to 2% of the sample. The sample in question was peripheral blood, obtained on day 0 of AZD1222 vaccination. The receptors originated from an adult in good health.

The chain recombines TRBV28 with TRBJ1-5; TRBD1 matches 9 bases. CDR3 size: 16 residues. Germline-derived CDR1 and CDR2 are MDHEN and SYDVKM. Trimming at V came to 5 bases and at J to 2 bases, leaving 7 bases not matched to a gene. CDR3 DNA sequence: TGTGCCAGCAGTACGGGACAGGGAACAGGCAATCAGCCCCAGCATTTT. This translates into CASSTGQGTGNQPQHF.

This chain connects TRBV30 to TRBJ2-5; D is tentatively TRBD1 or TRBD2 (5 bases each). The germline V and J ends were trimmed by 3 bases and 7 bases, with 21 bases remaining between them. The CDR3 spans 15 residues. Germline V lookup: CDR1 GTSNPN, CDR2 SVGIG (reference sequence). CDR3 protein: CAWRITGPPWGTQYF. The CDR3 bases are TGTGCCTGGAGGATTACGGGACCCCCCTGGGGGACCCAGTACTTC. Full variable domain (outside the CDR3, taken from reference TRBV30 and TRBJ2-5): SQTIHQWPATLVQPVGSPLSLECTVEGTSNPNLYWYRQAAGRGLQLLFYSVGIGQISSEVPQNLSASRPQDRQFILSSKKLLLSDSGFYLCAWRITGPPWGTQYFGPGTRLLVL.

The chain employs TRBV2 and TRBJ2-2, with TRBD1 identical over 12 bases. V was clipped by 4 bases and J by 3 bases; unmatched bases: 9. The CDR3 spans 18 residues. Germline values: CDR1 SNHLY, CDR2 FYNNEI. The CDR3 here is CASSVRDRGRGDTGELFF. CDR3 coding DNA: TGTGCCAGCAGTGTCAGGGACAGGGGGCGAGGGGACACCGGGGAGCTGTTTTTT.